This is a list of T cell receptor beta chains from one sample in a study of blood T cell repertoires in COVID-19. Assay used: immunoSEQ multiplex PCR; TCRdb lists only in-frame clones, some missing. The data contain approximately 210,000 clones, roughly four fifths of them singletons. The sequenced material came from peripheral blood. These receptors were collected from a woman aged 40-49 years with acute or convalescent COVID-19. Both conserved end residues are part of each CDR3. D genes are given only for firm matches. Where a row states a size, it is once, few, many or the class of an expanded clone; other rows omit it.

clone_size,d_call,j_call,v_call,cdr3_nt,cdr3_aa
NA,NA,TRBJ2-7,TRBV10-3,TGTGCCATCAGCAGACAGGTGCCCCCCTACGAGCAGTACTTC,CAISRQVPPYEQYF
few,TRBD2,TRBJ2-7,TRBV5-1,TGCGCCAGCAGCTCCTACCCTAGCGGCCCCTCCGAGCAGTACTTC,CASSSYPSGPSEQYF
NA,TRBD1,TRBJ1-3,TRBV18,TGTGCCAGCTCACAACCCTCACAGGGGCGTTCTGGAAACACCATATATTTT,CASSQPSQGRSGNTIYF
few,TRBD2,TRBJ2-3,TRBV3-1/TRBV3-2,TGTGCCAGCAGCCCTGGACTAGCGGGGGGCACAGATACGCAGTATTTT,CASSPGLAGGTDTQYF
once,NA,TRBJ1-6,TRBV5-1,TGCGCCAGCAGCTTGGTGGTCCGGGACAATGATAATTCACCCCTCCACTTT,CASSLVVRDNDNSPLHF
NA,NA,TRBJ1-1,TRBV11-2,TGTGCCAGCAGTATCACGACAAACACTGAAGCTTTCTTT,CASSITTNTEAFF
NA,TRBD2,TRBJ2-1,TRBV7-2,TGTGCCAGCAGCTTAGCGGTATCTAGCGCGGGAGTTCGCAATGAGCAGTTCTTC,CASSLAVSSAGVRNEQFF
NA,TRBD2,TRBJ2-2,TRBV7-9,TGTGCCAGCAGCTCACTTAGCGGGAGGGCCGGCGGGGAGCTGTTTTTT,CASSSLSGRAGGELFF
NA,TRBD1,TRBJ1-1,TRBV4-3,TGCGCCAGCAGCCAAGTCACAGGGGCCGCTGAAGCTTTCTTT,CASSQVTGAAEAFF
NA,NA,TRBJ2-3,TRBV5-1,TGCGCCAGCAGCAGAAACGGGGGAGCGGTTGGTGATACGCAGTATTTT,CASSRNGGAVGDTQYF
NA,TRBD1,TRBJ2-4,TRBV18,TGTGCCAGCTCACAACCGGGACAGGGAAACATTCAGTACTTC,CASSQPGQGNIQYF
NA,NA,TRBJ1-1,TRBV11-2,TGTGCCAGCAGCTTTTGGACAGCCAACACTGAAGCTTTCTTT,CASSFWTANTEAFF
NA,NA,TRBJ2-7,TRBV2,TGTGCCAGCAGTGAAGTAGCCAGTTCCTACGAGCAGTACTTC,CASSEVASSYEQYF
NA,NA,TRBJ1-2,TRBV4-1,TGCGCCAGCAGCCAAGAGGGCAGGCCCTATGGCTACACCTTC,CASSQEGRPYGYTF
NA,TRBD1,TRBJ2-7,TRBV10-3,TGTGCCATCAGCATACAGGGGGCTGATTCCTACGAGCAGTACTTC,CAISIQGADSYEQYF
NA,NA,TRBJ1-4,TRBV3-1/TRBV3-2,TGTGCCAGCAGCCAAGATAGGAAGACTGGTTCTAATGAAAAACTGTTTTTT,CASSQDRKTGSNEKLFF
NA,TRBD1,TRBJ2-3,TRBV4-1,TGCGCCAGCAGCCCAGACAGGGGCACAGATACGCAGTATTTT,CASSPDRGTDTQYF
NA,TRBD1,TRBJ1-4,TRBV6-6,TGTGCCAGCAGTTCAACGGGACAGGGGGTAAAGGTGTTTTTT,CASSSTGQGVKVFF
NA,TRBD2,TRBJ2-3,TRBV5-4,TGTGCCAGCAGCTATAGGGCGGGAGACACAGATACGCAGTATTTT,CASSYRAGDTDTQYF
NA,NA,TRBJ1-5,TRBV19,TGTGCCAGTAGTATAGAGGCTTATAGCAATCAGCCCCAGCATTTT,CASSIEAYSNQPQHF
NA,NA,TRBJ2-2,TRBV6-5,TGTGCCAGCAGTAATAGGGGTCCGCTGTTTTTT,CASSNRGPLFF
NA,NA,TRBJ1-6,TRBV19,TGTGCCAGTAGTATGGGGGCGAAGACCTATAATTCACCCCTCCACTTT,CASSMGAKTYNSPLHF
NA,TRBD1,TRBJ2-3,TRBV11-2,TGTGCCAGCAGCTTAGCAGTTGTCAGGGGGACCACAGATACGCAGTATTTT,CASSLAVVRGTTDTQYF
NA,NA,TRBJ2-7,TRBV9,TGTGCCAGCAGCGTAGGCGGGGGCCAAATATACGAGCAGTACTTC,CASSVGGGQIYEQYF
NA,TRBD2,TRBJ2-4,TRBV29-1,TGCAGCGCCAGACTAGCGGGAGACATTCAGTACTTC,CSARLAGDIQYF
NA,NA,TRBJ2-2,TRBV7-7,TGTGCCAGCAGCTTAGCGCAGGTCGGGGAGCTGTTTTTT,CASSLAQVGELFF
once,NA,TRBJ1-5,TRBV27,TGTGCCAGCAGTGAACAGGGTATAGGGGGAAATCAGCCCCAGCATTTT,CASSEQGIGGNQPQHF
NA,NA,TRBJ1-5,TRBV9,TGTGCCAGCAGCGTAGCGGCCTCAGGTCAGCCCCAGCATTTT,CASSVAASGQPQHF
NA,NA,TRBJ2-2,TRBV12-5,TGTGCTAGTGGTTTGGTACTTAGCGGGGAGCTGTTTTTT,CASGLVLSGELFF
NA,NA,TRBJ1-1,TRBV19,TGTGCCAGTAGTGTCGGCAGGGTATCCACTGAAGCTTTCTTT,CASSVGRVSTEAFF
NA,NA,TRBJ1-6,TRBV9,TGTGCCAGCAGCGTAGAAACAGGGTATAATTCACCCCTCCACTTT,CASSVETGYNSPLHF
few,NA,TRBJ2-7,TRBV29-1,TGCAGCGTTGTGGGGCCCCGGCGTCACACGATGAACTACGAGCAGTACTTC,CSVVGPRRHTMNYEQYF
NA,TRBD1,TRBJ2-5,TRBV5-1,TGCGCCAGCAGCCCATACCCGGGGACAGGGGGTCGAGAGACCCAGTACTTC,CASSPYPGTGGRETQYF
NA,NA,TRBJ1-4,TRBV12-5,TGTGCTAGTGGTCCCTGGGCAGGGAAGGTGTTGGGAAAACTGTTTTTT,CASGPWAGKVLGKLFF
NA,NA,TRBJ1-4,TRBV7-9,TGTGCCAGCAGCTCCCAAGGGGGGGGGCCGACTAATGAAAAACTGTTTTTT,CASSSQGGGPTNEKLFF
NA,NA,TRBJ1-5,TRBV7-9,TGTGCCAGCTCAAACACAGATAGCAATCAGCCCCAGCATTTT,CASSNTDSNQPQHF
NA,TRBD2,TRBJ2-3,TRBV6-5,TGTGCCAGCAGTTACGGGGGGACTAGAGGCACAGATACGCAGTATTTT,CASSYGGTRGTDTQYF
NA,NA,TRBJ2-3,TRBV7-2,TGTGCCAGCAGCTTGCAGGGAGGAGTTCCAGGTACGCAGTATTTT,CASSLQGGVPGTQYF
NA,TRBD2,TRBJ2-3,TRBV7-8,TGTGCCAGCAGCTTAGAAGCGGGGGCCGGGGAAGATACGCAGTATTTT,CASSLEAGAGEDTQYF
NA,NA,TRBJ2-7,TRBV27,TGTGCCAGCCGGGAGTACCTCTCCTACGAGCAGTACTTC,CASREYLSYEQYF
NA,NA,TRBJ1-2,TRBV3-1/TRBV3-2,TGTGCCAGCAGCCCAGGGTCTAACTATGGCTACACCTTC,CASSPGSNYGYTF
once,NA,TRBJ2-5,TRBV6-2/TRBV6-3,TGTGCCAGCAGTTACTCTAAGGGGGAGACCCAGTACTTC,CASSYSKGETQYF
NA,NA,TRBJ1-4,TRBV24-1,TGTGCCACCCCCCGGGCCCCGGGACTAACGTTTAATGAAAAACTGTTTTTT,CATPRAPGLTFNEKLFF
NA,TRBD1,TRBJ1-2,TRBV5-4,TGTGCCAGCAGCTTGGATCCAGGGGGCCATGGCTACACCTTC,CASSLDPGGHGYTF